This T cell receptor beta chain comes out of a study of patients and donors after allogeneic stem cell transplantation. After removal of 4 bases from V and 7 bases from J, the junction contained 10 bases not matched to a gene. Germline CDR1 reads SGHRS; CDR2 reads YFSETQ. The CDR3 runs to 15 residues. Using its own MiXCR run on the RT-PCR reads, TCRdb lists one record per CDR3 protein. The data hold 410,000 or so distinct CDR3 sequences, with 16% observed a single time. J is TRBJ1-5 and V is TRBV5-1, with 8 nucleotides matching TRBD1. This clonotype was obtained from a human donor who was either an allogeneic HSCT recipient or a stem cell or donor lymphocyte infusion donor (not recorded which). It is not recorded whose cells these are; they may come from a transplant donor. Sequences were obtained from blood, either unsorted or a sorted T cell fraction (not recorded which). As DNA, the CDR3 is TGCGCCAGCAGCCCGACCGGACAGGGCAGCCAGCCCCAGCATTTT. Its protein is CASSPTGQGSQPQHF.